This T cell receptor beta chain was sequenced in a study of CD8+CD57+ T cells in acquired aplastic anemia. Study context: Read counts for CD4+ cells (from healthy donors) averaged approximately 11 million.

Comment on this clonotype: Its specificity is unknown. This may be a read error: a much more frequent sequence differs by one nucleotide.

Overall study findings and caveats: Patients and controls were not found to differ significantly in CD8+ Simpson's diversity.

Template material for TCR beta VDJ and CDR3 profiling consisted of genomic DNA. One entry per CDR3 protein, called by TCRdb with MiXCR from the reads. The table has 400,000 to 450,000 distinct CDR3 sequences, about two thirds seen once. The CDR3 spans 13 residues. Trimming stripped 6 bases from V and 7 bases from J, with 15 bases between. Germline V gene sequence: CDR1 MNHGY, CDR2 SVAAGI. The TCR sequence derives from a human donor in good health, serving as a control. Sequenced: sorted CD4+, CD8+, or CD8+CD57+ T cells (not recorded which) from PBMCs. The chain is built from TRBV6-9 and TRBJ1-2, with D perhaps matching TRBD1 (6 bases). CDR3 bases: TGTGCCAGCAGATCTACGTCAGGGGTTGGCTACACCTTC. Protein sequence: CASRSTSGVGYTF.